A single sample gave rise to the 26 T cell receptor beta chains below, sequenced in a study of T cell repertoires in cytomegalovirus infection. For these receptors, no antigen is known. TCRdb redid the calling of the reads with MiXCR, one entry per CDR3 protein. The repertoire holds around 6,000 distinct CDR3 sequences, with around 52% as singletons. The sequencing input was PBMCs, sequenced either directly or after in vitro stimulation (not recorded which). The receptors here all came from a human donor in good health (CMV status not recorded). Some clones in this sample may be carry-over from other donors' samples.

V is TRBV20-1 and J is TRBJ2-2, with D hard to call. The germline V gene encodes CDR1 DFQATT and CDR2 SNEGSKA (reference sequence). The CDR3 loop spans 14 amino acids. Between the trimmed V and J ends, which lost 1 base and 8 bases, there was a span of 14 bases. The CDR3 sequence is CSARGPTGSGELFF. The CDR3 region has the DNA TGCAGTGCTAGAGGTCCGACCGGATCGGGGGAGCTGTTTTTT.

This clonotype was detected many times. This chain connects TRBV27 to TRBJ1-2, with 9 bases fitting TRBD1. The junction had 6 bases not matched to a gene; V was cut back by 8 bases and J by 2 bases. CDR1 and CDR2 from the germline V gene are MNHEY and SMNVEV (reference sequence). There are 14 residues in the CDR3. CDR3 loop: CASSVQGANYGYTF. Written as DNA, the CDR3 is TGTGCCAGCTCCGTACAGGGGGCGAACTATGGCTACACCTTC.

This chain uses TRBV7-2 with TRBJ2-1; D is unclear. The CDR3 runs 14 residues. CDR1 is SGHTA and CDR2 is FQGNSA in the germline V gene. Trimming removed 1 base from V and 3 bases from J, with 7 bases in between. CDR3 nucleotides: TGTGCCAGCAGCTTAGGGGTGAGCTACAATGAGCAGTTCTTC. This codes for CASSLGVSYNEQFF.

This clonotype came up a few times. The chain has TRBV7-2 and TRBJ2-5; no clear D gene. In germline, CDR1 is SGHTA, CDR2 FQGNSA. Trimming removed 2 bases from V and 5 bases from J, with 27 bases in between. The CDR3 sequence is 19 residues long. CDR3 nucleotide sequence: TGTGCCAGCAGCTTAAGAGGAGCGTGCTGGAGACCCGAAGGGGAGACCCAGTACTTC. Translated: CASSLRGACWRPEGETQYF.

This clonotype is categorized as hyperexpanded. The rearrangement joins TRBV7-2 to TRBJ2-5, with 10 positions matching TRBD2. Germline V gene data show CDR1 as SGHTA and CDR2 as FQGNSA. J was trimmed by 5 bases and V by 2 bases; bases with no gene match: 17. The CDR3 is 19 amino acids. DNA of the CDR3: TGTGCCAGCAGCTTAAGAGGAGCTAGCGGGAGACCCGAAGGGGAGACCCAGTACTTC. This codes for CASSLRGASGRPEGETQYF.

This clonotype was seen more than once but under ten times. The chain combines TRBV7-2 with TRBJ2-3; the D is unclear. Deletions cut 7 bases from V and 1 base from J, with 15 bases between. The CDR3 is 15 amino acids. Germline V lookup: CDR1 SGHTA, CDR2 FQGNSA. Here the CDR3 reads CASTLGSWGTDTQYF. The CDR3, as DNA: TGTGCCAGCACCCTTGGGTCCTGGGGCACAGATACGCAGTATTTT. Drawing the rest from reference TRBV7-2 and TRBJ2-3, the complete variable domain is GAGVSQSPSNKVTEKGKDVELRCDPISGHTALYWYRQSLGQGLEFLIYFQGNSAPDKSGLPSDRFSAERTGGSVSTLTIQRTQQEDSAVYLCASTLGSWGTDTQYFGPGTRLTVL.

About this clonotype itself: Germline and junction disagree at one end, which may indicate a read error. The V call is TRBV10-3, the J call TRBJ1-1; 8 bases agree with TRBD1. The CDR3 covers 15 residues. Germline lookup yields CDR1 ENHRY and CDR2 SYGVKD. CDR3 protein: CAIRVFGQGDTEALF. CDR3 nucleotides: TGTGCCATCAGAGTGTTTGGACAGGGAGACACTGAAGCTTTATTT.

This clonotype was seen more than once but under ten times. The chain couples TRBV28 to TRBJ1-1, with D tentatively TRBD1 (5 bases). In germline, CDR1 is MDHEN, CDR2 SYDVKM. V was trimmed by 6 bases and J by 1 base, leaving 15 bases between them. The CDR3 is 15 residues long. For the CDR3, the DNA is TGTGCCAGCAGCCGCCGACAGACCTCGAACACTGAAGCTTTCTTT. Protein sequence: CASSRRQTSNTEAFF.

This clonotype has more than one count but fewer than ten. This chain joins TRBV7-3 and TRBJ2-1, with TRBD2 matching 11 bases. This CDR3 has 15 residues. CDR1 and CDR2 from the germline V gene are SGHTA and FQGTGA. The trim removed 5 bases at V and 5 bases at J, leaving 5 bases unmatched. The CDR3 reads CASSLAGGLDNEQFF. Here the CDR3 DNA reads TGTGCCAGCAGCCTAGCGGGAGGCCTCGACAATGAGCAGTTCTTC. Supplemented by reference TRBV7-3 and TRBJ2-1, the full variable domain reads GAGVSQTPSNKVTEKGKYVELRCDPISGHTALYWYRQSLGQGPEFLIYFQGTGAADDSGLPNDRFFAVRPEGSVSTLKIQRTERGDSAVYLCASSLAGGLDNEQFFGPGTRLTVL.

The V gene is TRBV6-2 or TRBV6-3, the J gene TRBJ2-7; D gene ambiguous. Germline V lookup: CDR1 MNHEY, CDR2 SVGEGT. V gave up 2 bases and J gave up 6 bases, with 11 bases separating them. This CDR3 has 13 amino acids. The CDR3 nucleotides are TGTGCCAGCAGTTACGAGCGTGATACCGAGCAGTACTTC. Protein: CASSYERDTEQYF.

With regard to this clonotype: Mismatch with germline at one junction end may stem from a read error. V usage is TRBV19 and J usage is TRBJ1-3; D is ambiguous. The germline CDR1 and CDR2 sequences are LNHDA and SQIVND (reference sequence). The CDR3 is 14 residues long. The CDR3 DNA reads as TGTGCCCGTACCCGACGTGGCCGTGGAAACACCATATTTTTT. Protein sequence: CARTRRGRGNTIFF.

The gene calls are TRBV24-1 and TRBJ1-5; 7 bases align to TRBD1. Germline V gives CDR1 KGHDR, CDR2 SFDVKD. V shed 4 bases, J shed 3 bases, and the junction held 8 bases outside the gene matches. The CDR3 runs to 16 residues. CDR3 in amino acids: CATSDTRGRANQPQHF. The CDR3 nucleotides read TGTGCCACCAGTGACACCAGGGGGAGGGCCAATCAGCCCCAGCATTTT.

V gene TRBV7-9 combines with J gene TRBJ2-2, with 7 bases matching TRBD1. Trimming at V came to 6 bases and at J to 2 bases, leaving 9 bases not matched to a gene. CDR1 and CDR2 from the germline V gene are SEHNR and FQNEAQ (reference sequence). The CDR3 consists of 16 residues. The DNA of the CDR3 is TGTGCCAGCAGGGCGAGGAGGACAGGTAACACCGGGGAGCTGTTTTTT. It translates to CASRARRTGNTGELFF.

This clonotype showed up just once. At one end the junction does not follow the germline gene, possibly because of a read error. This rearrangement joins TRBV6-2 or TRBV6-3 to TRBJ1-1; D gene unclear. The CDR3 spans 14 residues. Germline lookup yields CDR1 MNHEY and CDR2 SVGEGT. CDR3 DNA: TGTTCCAGCATTTCCCCAGAACCGAACACTGAAGTTTTCTTT. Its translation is CSSISPEPNTEVFF.

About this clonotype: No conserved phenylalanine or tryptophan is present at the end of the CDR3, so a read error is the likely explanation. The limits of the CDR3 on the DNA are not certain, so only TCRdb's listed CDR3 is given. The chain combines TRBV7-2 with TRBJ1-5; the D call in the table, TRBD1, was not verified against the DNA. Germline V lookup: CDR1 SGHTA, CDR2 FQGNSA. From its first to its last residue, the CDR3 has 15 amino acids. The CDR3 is CASIPGTASNQPQPC.

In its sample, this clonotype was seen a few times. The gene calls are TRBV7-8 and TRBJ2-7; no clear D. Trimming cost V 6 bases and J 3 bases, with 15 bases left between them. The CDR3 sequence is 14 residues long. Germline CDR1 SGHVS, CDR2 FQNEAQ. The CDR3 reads CASRCDPPGYEQYF. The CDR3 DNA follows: TGTGCCAGCAGATGTGACCCCCCTGGCTACGAGCAGTACTTC.

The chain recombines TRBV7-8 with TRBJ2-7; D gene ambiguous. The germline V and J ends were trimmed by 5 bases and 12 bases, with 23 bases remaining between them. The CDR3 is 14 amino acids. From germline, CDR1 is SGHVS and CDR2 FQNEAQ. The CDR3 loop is CASSGETPGDDPYF. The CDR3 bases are TGTGCCAGCAGCGGGGAAACCCCTGGCGACGATCCGTACTTC.

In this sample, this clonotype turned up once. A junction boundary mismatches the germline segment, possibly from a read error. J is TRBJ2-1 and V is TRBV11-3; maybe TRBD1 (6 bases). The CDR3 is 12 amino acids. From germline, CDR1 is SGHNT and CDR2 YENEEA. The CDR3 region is CASSGWDNYHCF. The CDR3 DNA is TGTGCCAGCAGCGGATGGGACAATTATCATTGCTTC.

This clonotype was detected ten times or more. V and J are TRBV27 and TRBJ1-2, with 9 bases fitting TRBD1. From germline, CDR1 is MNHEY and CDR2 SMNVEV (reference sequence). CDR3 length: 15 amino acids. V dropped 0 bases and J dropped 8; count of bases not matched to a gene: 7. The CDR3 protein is CASSLSGQGDGGYTF. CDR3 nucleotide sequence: TGTGCCAGCAGTTTATCGGGACAGGGAGATGGAGGCTACACCTTC.

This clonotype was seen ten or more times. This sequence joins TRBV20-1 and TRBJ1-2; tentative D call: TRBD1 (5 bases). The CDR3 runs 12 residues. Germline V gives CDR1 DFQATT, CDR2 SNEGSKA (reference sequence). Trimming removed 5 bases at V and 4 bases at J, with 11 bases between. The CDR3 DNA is TGCAGTGCTTGGGGGGTCTCCTATGGCTACACCTTC. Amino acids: CSAWGVSYGYTF.

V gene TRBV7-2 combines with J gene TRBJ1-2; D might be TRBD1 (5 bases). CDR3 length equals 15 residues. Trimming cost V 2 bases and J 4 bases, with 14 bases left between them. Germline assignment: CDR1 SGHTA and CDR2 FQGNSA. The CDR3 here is CASSLQVLGPYGYTF. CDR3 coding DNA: TGTGCCAGCAGCTTACAGGTTTTGGGACCCTATGGCTACACCTTC.

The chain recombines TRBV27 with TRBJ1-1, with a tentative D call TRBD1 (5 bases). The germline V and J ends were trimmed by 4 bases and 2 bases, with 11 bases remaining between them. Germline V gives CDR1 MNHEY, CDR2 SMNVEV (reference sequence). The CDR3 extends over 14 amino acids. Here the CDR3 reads CASSYRGVNTEAFF. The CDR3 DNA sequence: TGTGCCAGCAGTTATCGGGGGGTAAACACTGAAGCTTTCTTT.

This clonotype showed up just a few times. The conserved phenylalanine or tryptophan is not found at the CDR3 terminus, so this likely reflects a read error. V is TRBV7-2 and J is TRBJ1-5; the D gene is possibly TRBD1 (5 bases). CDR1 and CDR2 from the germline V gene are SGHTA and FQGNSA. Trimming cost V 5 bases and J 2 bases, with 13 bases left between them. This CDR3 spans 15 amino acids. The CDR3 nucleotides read TGTGCCAGCAGCCCCGGGACCGCTGGCAATCAGCCCCAGCATTGT. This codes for CASSPGTAGNQPQHC.

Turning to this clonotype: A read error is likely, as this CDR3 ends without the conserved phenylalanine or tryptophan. The CDR3 nucleotides are TGTTCCCGCAGAATGGGACAGAAGAATCAGCCCCAGCATTGT. It is translated as CSRRMGQKNQPQHC. The chain uses TRBV6-5 and TRBJ1-5; 7 bases are a match to TRBD1. The CDR3 runs to 14 residues. The V gene's germline CDR1 is MNHEY and CDR2 SVGAGI.

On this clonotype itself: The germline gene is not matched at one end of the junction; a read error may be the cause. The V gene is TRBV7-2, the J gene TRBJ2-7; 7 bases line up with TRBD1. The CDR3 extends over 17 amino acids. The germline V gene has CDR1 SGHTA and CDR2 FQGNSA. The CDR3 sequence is CASSLGGTAPDLGEPYF. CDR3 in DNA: TGTGCCAGCAGCTTAGGAGGGACAGCCCCTGACTTGGGGGAGCCGTACTTC.

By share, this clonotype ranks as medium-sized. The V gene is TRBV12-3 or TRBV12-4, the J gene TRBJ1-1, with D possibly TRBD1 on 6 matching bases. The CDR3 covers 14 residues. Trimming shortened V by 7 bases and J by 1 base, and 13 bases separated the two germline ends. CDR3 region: CASTDDRPNTEAFF. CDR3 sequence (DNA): TGTGCCAGCACCGATGACAGGCCGAACACTGAAGCTTTCTTT.